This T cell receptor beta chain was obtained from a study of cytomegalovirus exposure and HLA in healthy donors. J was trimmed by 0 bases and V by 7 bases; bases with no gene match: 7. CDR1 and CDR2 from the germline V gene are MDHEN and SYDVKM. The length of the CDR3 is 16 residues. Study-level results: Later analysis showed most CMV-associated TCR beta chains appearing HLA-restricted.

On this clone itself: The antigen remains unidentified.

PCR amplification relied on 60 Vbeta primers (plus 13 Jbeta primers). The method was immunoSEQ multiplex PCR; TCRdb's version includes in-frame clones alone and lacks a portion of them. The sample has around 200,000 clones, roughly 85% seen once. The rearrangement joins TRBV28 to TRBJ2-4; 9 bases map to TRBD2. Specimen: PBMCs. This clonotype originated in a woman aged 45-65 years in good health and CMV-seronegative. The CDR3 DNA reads TGTGCCAGCACCACTAGCGGGCCTGGAGCCAAAAACATTCAGTACTTC. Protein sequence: CASTTSGPGAKNIQYF.